This T cell receptor (beta chain) was documented in a study of blood T cells in healthy people across ages. The second PCR ran about 6 to 12 cycles with a sample-barcoded 5' primer and J-beta primers. TCRdb called the 5' RACE reads again in MiXCR, with one record for every CDR3 protein. Among around 800,000 distinct CDR3 sequences listed, around 24% were seen once. This clonotype was recorded a few times. Separately, the same data were catalogued under a study of T cells of mothers and their children.

Sequenced sample: blood. This TCR was recovered from a boy younger than 18 in good health.

CDR3 amino acids: CASSKTISGNEQFF. The CDR3, as DNA: TGTGCCAGCAGCAAGACGATATCTGGGAATGAGCAGTTCTTC. The chain couples TRBV7-6 to TRBJ2-1; D is unresolved. Trimming took 5 bases from V and 7 from J, leaving 15 bases between them. Germline V gene sequence: CDR1 SGHVS, CDR2 FNYEAQ. This CDR3 is 14 amino acids long.